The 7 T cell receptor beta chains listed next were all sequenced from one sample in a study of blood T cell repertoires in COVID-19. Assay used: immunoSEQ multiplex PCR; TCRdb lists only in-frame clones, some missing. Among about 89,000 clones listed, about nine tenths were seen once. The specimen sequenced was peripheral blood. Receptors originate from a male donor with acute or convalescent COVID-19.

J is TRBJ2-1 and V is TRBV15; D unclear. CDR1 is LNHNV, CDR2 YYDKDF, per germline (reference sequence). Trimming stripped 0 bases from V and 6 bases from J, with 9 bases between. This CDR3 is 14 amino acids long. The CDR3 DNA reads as TGTGCCACCAGCAGAGAGGCCAGTTCCAATGAGCAGTTCTTC. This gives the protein CATSREASSNEQFF. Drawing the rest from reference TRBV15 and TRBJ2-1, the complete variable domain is DAMVIQNPRYQVTQFGKPVTLSCSQTLNHNVMYWYQQKSSQAPKLLFHYYDKDFNNEADTPDNFQSRRPNTSFCFLDIRSPGLGDTAMYLCATSREASSNEQFFGPGTRLTVL.

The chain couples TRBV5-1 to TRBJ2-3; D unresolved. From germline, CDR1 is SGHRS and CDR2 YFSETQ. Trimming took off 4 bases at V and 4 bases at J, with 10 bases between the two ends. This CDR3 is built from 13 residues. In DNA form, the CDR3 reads TGCGCCAGCAGCCCATCTGGGCCAGATACGCAGTATTTT. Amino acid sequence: CASSPSGPDTQYF.

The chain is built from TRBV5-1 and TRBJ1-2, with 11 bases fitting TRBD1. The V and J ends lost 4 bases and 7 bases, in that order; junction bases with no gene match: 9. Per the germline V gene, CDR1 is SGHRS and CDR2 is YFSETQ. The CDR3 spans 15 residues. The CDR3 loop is CASSPGGQGAGGYTF. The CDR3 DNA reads TGCGCCAGCAGCCCAGGTGGACAGGGGGCCGGTGGCTACACCTTC.

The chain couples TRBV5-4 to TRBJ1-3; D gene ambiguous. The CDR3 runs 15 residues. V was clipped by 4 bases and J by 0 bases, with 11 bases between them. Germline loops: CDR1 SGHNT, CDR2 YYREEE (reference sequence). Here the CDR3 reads CASSPGLTSGNTIYF. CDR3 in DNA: TGTGCCAGCAGCCCGGGTCTTACCTCTGGAAACACCATATATTTT.

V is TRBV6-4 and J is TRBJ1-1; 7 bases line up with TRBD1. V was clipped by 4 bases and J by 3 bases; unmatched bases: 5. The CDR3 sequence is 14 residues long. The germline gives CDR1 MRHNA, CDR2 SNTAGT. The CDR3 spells CASSAGQAHTEAFF. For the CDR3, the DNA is TGTGCCAGCAGTGCCGGACAGGCCCACACTGAAGCTTTCTTT.

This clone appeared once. The CDR3 region has the DNA TGTGCCAGCAATTTAGCTGGGGCCAACGTCCTGACTTTC. Its protein product is CASNLAGANVLTF. The rearrangement joins TRBV25-1 to TRBJ2-6; D remains ambiguous. The ends were cut back, 7 bases at V and 2 bases at J, with 6 bases in the middle. The CDR3 runs to 13 residues. From germline, CDR1 is MGHDK and CDR2 SYGVNS.

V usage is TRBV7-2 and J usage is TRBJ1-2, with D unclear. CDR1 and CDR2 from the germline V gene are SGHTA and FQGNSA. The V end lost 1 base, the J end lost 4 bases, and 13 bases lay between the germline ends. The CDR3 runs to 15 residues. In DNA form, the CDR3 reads TGTGCCAGCAGCTTAGGTGCACAGCCGAGCTATGGCTACACCTTC. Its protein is CASSLGAQPSYGYTF.